This is a list of T cell receptor beta chains from one sample in a study of T cell responses to AZD1222 COVID-19 vaccine. Method: immunoSEQ multiplex PCR; TCRdb's copy keeps in-frame clones and lacks some. The sample comprises roughly 110,000 clones, about 90% of which are singletons, and roughly 8% rests with the top ten. This material consisted of peripheral blood, taken 28 days after the second AZD1222 dose. Every receptor here comes from an adult who received the AZD1222 COVID-19 vaccine. CDR3s leave out the opening cysteine and the closing phenylalanine or tryptophan. Clone size appears in some rows only: once, few, many, or a class for an expanded clone.

v_gene	j_gene	abundance	CDR3aa
TRBV5-1	TRBJ2-2	once	ASSSPGENTGELF
TRBV6-5	TRBJ2-1	few	ASSYVGTSAPEQF
TRBV27	TRBJ1-4	-	ASSLDRGRTNEKLF
TRBV5-8	TRBJ1-5	-	ASSSGANSNQPQH
TRBV4-3	TRBJ1-2	-	ASSLYSSVGYT
TRBV4-3	TRBJ2-7	-	ASSQDPNQTGYEQY
TRBV18	TRBJ1-1	-	ASSPREGGDPEAF
TRBV19	TRBJ1-2	-	ASIQGNYGYT
TRBV5-1	TRBJ2-7	-	ASSLYSGGPGEQY
TRBV6-6	TRBJ2-7	-	ASGHRVTTYEQY
TRBV5-1	TRBJ1-1	-	ASAQGGVAF
TRBV6-5	TRBJ1-5	-	ASTTGTGSQPQH
TRBV14	TRBJ2-2	-	ASSPTDLLAGGNTGELF
TRBV20-1	TRBJ1-6	-	SASDDRSYNSPLH
TRBV18	TRBJ1-6	-	ASSPALSSYNSPLH
TRBV5-1	TRBJ2-7	-	ASKPGQGPLGSYEQY
TRBV6-5	TRBJ2-1	-	ASNAGGSSYNEQF
TRBV6-5	TRBJ2-7	-	ASRTGSYEQY
TRBV7-2	TRBJ1-3	-	ASSLARGGGNTIY
TRBV7-9	TRBJ1-6	-	ASSFGSPLH
TRBV20-1	TRBJ2-7	-	SAPRGGEQY
TRBV19	TRBJ2-1	-	ASSTEGGGLEQF
TRBV7-2	TRBJ2-1	-	ASRQGADEQF
TRBV7-6	TRBJ2-1	-	ASTPQGWGASYNEQF
TRBV18	TRBJ1-1	-	ASSPATGRNTEAF
TRBV11-2	TRBJ1-1	-	ASSLRGGATEAF
TRBV12-3/TRBV12-4	TRBJ1-4	-	ASRGQGVEKLF
TRBV4-2	TRBJ1-1	-	ASSQGGGARGNTEAF
TRBV6-5	TRBJ2-4	-	ASTPGTTTDIQY
TRBV7-9	TRBJ2-3	-	ASSPGRGGLTDTQY
TRBV7-9	TRBJ1-4	-	ASSSTTGRFEKLF
TRBV7-2	TRBJ1-1	-	ASSSQGDTEAF
TRBV5-1	TRBJ2-1	-	ASRDTGNEQF
TRBV5-1	TRBJ1-2	-	ASSLGPGTGSGGYT
TRBV24-1	TRBJ1-1	-	ATSDPDTEAF
TRBV10-3	TRBJ1-1	-	AISAVDTEAF
TRBV6-6	TRBJ1-2	-	ASSPRNYGYT
TRBV7-9	TRBJ1-6	-	ASSSTGGSPLH
TRBV10-3	TRBJ2-7	-	AIRSGTGGQEQY
TRBV3-1/TRBV3-2	TRBJ1-5	-	ASSPLTEDQPQH
TRBV5-5	TRBJ1-4	once	ASSLTGGEKLF
TRBV6-5	TRBJ2-3	-	ASHQPPSEY
TRBV4-1	TRBJ2-7	-	ASSQEEGTKQY
TRBV7-2	TRBJ2-3	once	ASEDPGLQGETDTQY
TRBV27	TRBJ2-6	-	ASSYAILGGLGANVLT